These T cell receptor beta chains were read from a single sample in a study of cytomegalovirus exposure and HLA in healthy donors. The data were produced by immunoSEQ multiplex PCR, yet TCRdb's version contains in-frame clones alone and is incomplete. The sample has roughly 110,000 clones, 79% seen once. Sequencing input: PBMCs. These TCRs come from a woman aged 18-29 years in good health and CMV-seropositive. The CDR3 runs from the conserved cysteine through the conserved F or W. D genes are given only for firm matches. Clone size is given for some rows only: seen once, a few or many times, or a class if the clone is expanded.

size | J | V | D | CDR3 | DNA
few | TRBJ1-5 | TRBV19 | . | CASSIDPVNRGNQPQHF | TGTGCCAGTAGTATAGATCCGGTAAATAGAGGGAATCAGCCCCAGCATTTT
. | TRBJ1-1 | TRBV5-1 | TRBD1 | CASSHKQGGNTEAFF | TGCGCCAGCAGCCATAAACAGGGGGGGAACACTGAAGCTTTCTTT
. | TRBJ2-7 | TRBV5-1 | TRBD1 | CASSSPRQQGAGYEQYF | TGCGCCAGCAGCTCGCCCAGACAACAGGGGGCGGGCTACGAGCAGTACTTC
. | TRBJ2-3 | TRBV6-1 | . | CASSERYTQYF | TGTGCCAGCAGTGAACGGTATACGCAGTATTTT
. | TRBJ2-5 | TRBV5-1 | . | CASSSGQYRLYF | TGCGCCAGCAGCTCAGGACAGTATCGGCTGTACTTC
once | TRBJ2-7 | TRBV7-2 | TRBD1 | CASSFFGQGYEQYF | TGTGCCAGCAGCTTCTTCGGACAGGGGTACGAGCAGTACTTC
few | TRBJ2-3 | TRBV5-1 | TRBD2 | CASRRRGVSTDTQYF | TGCGCCAGCCGCCGCCGGGGGGTTAGCACAGATACGCAGTATTTT
. | TRBJ1-1 | TRBV28 | . | CASSFPGTEAFF | TGTGCCAGCAGTTTCCCCGGGACTGAAGCTTTCTTT
. | TRBJ1-4 | TRBV19 | TRBD1 | CASSRLGQGLFF | TGTGCCAGTAGCAGACTGGGACAGGGACTGTTTTTT
few | TRBJ2-1 | TRBV15 | . | CATSRGEISGYNEQFF | TGTGCCACCAGCAGGGGAGAGATCTCTGGCTACAATGAGCAGTTCTTC
. | TRBJ2-5 | TRBV5-1 | . | CASSFLLTGQGETQYF | TGCGCCAGCAGCTTTTTGCTTACAGGGCAGGGGGAGACCCAGTACTTC
. | TRBJ2-2 | TRBV19 | TRBD2 | CASSIKRLAGERAGELFF | TGTGCCAGTAGTATAAAGAGACTAGCGGGAGAGAGGGCCGGGGAGCTGTTTTTT
. | TRBJ2-3 | TRBV30 | TRBD2 | CAWKGFERESTDTQYF | TGTGCCTGGAAGGGTTTCGAGCGGGAAAGCACAGATACGCAGTATTTT
. | TRBJ1-2 | TRBV5-1 | . | CASRTNTGTYGYTF | TGCGCCAGCAGAACCAACACGGGAACATATGGCTACACCTTC
few | TRBJ1-5 | TRBV9 | . | CASSGGGQPQHF | TGTGCCAGCAGCGGTGGAGGACAGCCCCAGCATTTT
. | TRBJ1-1 | TRBV5-1 | TRBD1 | CASSWTGLTEAFF | TGCGCCAGCAGCTGGACAGGGCTCACTGAAGCTTTCTTT
. | TRBJ1-1 | TRBV11-2 | . | CASSSWKGVGEAFF | TGTGCCAGCAGCTCGTGGAAGGGGGTTGGTGAAGCTTTCTTT
. | TRBJ2-1 | TRBV5-4 | . | CASSRDFGYNEQFF | TGTGCCAGCAGTCGGGACTTTGGCTACAATGAGCAGTTCTTC
. | TRBJ2-1 | TRBV2 | . | CASAPEHNEQFF | TGTGCCAGCGCTCCAGAACACAATGAGCAGTTCTTC
. | TRBJ2-7 | TRBV19 | TRBD2 | CASRLAGGSYEQYF | TGTGCCAGTAGACTAGCGGGAGGATCCTACGAGCAGTACTTC
. | TRBJ2-2 | TRBV4-2 | . | CASSLSSAYTGELFF | TGTGCCAGCAGCCTTTCTAGCGCGTACACCGGGGAGCTGTTTTTT
. | TRBJ1-2 | TRBV28 | . | CASSLAKLGNYGYTF | TGTGCCAGCAGCCTAGCAAAGCTCGGCAACTATGGCTACACCTTC
. | TRBJ2-7 | TRBV7-9 | . | CSSSPDSSYEQYF | TGTTCCAGCAGTCCGGACAGCTCCTACGAGCAGTACTTC
. | TRBJ2-5 | TRBV5-4 | TRBD2 | CASSPPSGRETQYF | TGTGCCAGCAGCCCCCCTAGCGGGAGGGAGACCCAGTACTTC
. | TRBJ2-7 | TRBV7-2 | . | CASSPFYEQYF | TGTGCCAGCAGCCCTTTTTACGAGCAGTACTTC
. | TRBJ2-5 | TRBV2 | TRBD1 | CASSPNPTGVETQYF | TGTGCCAGCAGTCCAAACCCAACAGGGGTGGAGACCCAGTACTTC
. | TRBJ2-7 | TRBV11-2 | . | CASSLATGSDEQYF | TGTGCCAGCAGCTTAGCTACAGGGAGCGACGAGCAGTACTTC
. | TRBJ1-1 | TRBV30 | . | CAWSIRGRGSTEAFF | TGTGCCTGGAGTATCAGGGGCAGGGGTAGCACTGAAGCTTTCTTT
. | TRBJ1-2 | TRBV30 | . | CAWSRTNNYGYTF | TGTGCCTGGAGTCGCACTAATAACTATGGCTACACCTTC
once | TRBJ2-5 | TRBV5-1 | . | CASNQGEVRETQYF | TGCGCCAGCAATCAGGGGGAGGTTAGGGAGACCCAGTACTTC
. | TRBJ1-1 | TRBV6-5 | . | CASSLGGGTEAFF | TGTGCCAGCAGTCTGGGCGGGGGGACTGAAGCTTTCTTT
. | TRBJ2-3 | TRBV19 | . | CASSIPGPDTQYF | TGTGCCAGTAGTATTCCAGGTCCAGATACGCAGTATTTT
. | TRBJ2-3 | TRBV5-1 | . | CASSLDWRGISTDTQYF | TGCGCCAGCAGCTTGGATTGGAGGGGCATCAGCACAGATACGCAGTATTTT
. | TRBJ2-7 | TRBV2 | . | CASSSRTLWDEQYF | TGTGCCAGCAGTAGCCGGACTCTTTGGGACGAGCAGTACTTC
. | TRBJ2-7 | TRBV28 | TRBD1 | CASSPWTGSGVEQYF | TGTGCCAGCAGTCCATGGACAGGGTCCGGCGTCGAGCAGTACTTC
once | TRBJ2-1 | TRBV11-2 | TRBD2 | CASSSPGLGRNEQFF | TGTGCCAGCAGCTCGCCGGGACTAGGGAGGAATGAGCAGTTCTTC
once | TRBJ2-5 | TRBV12-5 | TRBD2 | CASGTGLAGYQETQYF | TGTGCTAGTGGTACAGGACTAGCGGGGTACCAAGAGACCCAGTACTTC